This T cell receptor beta chain came from a study of molecular identifiers for immune sequencing clone quantification. The CDR3 is 14 amino acids. Trimming shortened V by 6 bases and J by 2 bases, and 12 bases separated the two germline ends. This clonotype was counted between two and nine times. Its antigen is unidentified. RNA fractions of 10%, 30% or 50% and roughly 18,000 to 1,000,000 sorted cells were the source of naive CD8 libraries. MiXCR, run by TCRdb on the PCR reads, gives a single entry per CDR3 protein. Of approximately 90,000 distinct CDR3 sequences in the sample, roughly 24% were seen once. Overall study findings and caveats: Clones that had above 20 RNA copies took up over 99% of effector molecules but under 1% in naive cells.

The receptor comes from a human donor in good health. Some libraries in this study had Jurkat cell RNA spiked in. The rearrangement links TRBV12-3 or TRBV12-4 to TRBJ2-3; possibly TRBD1 or TRBD2 for D (5 bases each). Sequencing was carried out using naive CD8+ T cells from blood, with Jurkat cell RNA spiked in. The subset denotes: FACS-sorted CD8+CD4-CCR7+CD45RA+ naive T cells. CDR3 DNA: TGTGCCAGCAGCTCCGGGGCCCCCACAGATACGCAGTATTTT. Amino acids: CASSSGAPTDTQYF.